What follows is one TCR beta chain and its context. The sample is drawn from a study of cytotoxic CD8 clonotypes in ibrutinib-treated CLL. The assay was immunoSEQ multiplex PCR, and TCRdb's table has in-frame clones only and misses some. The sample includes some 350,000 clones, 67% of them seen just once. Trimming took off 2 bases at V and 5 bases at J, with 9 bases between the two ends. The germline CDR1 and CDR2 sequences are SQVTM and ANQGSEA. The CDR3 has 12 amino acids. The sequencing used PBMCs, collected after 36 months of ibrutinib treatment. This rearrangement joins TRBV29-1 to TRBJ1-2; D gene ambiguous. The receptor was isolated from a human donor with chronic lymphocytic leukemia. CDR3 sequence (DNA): TGCAGCGTTGAACCGGGGAAATATGGCTACACCTTC. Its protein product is CSVEPGKYGYTF.